The 15 T cell receptor beta chains below all came from one sample that was sequenced in a study of blood T cell repertoires in COVID-19. Profiling relied on immunoSEQ multiplex PCR, and the TCRdb table lists in-frame clones only, not all of them. In the table there are 40,000 to 45,000 clones, more than 85% of which are singletons. The sequencing sample was made of peripheral blood. The receptors come from a human donor in a cohort sampled during active COVID-19.

The chain uses TRBV5-1 and TRBJ2-7; 11 bases agree with TRBD2. The CDR3 spans 15 residues. Germline trimming cut 5 bases from V and 3 bases from J; bases unmatched to any gene: 7. The V gene's germline CDR1 is SGHRS and CDR2 YFSETQ. The CDR3 DNA is TGCGCCAGCAGACTATCGACTAGCGGGATCTACGAGCAGTACTTC. It encodes CASRLSTSGIYEQYF.

The genes are TRBV7-2 and TRBJ1-1, with no clear D. V gave up 1 base and J gave up 11 bases, with 14 bases separating them. This CDR3 spans 13 amino acids. Germline lookup yields CDR1 SGHTA and CDR2 FQGNSA. CDR3 sequence (DNA): TGTGCCAGCAGCTTAGGGATTGGAGAAGTGGCTTTCTTT. Translation gives CASSLGIGEVAFF.

This sequence joins TRBV5-5 and TRBJ2-1; 9 nucleotides align to TRBD2. Germline-derived CDR1 and CDR2 are SGHKS and YYEKEE (reference sequence). CDR3 size: 15 residues. V shed 4 bases, J shed 1 base, and the junction held 3 bases outside the gene matches. The CDR3 DNA sequence: TGTGCCAGCAGCCTCACTAGCGGGTCCTACAATGAGCAGTTCTTC. Protein sequence: CASSLTSGSYNEQFF.

V usage is TRBV24-1 and J usage is TRBJ2-3, with 7 bases lining up with TRBD2. Trimming took 4 bases from V and 0 from J; bases not matched to a gene: 6. CDR3 length: 16 residues. Germline values: CDR1 KGHDR, CDR2 SFDVKD. This CDR3 is CATSERLATSTDTQYF. CDR3 bases: TGTGCCACCAGTGAACGACTAGCTACCAGCACAGATACGCAGTATTTT.

The J gene is TRBJ1-2, the V gene TRBV7-9; 10 bases agree with TRBD1. Losses at the gene ends were 3 bases for V and 8 bases for J; bases not matched to a gene: 12. This CDR3 comprises 16 residues. Germline CDR1 SEHNR, CDR2 FQNEAQ (reference sequence). CDR3 in amino acids: CASSFRQGARERGYTF. The CDR3 DNA follows: TGTGCCAGCAGCTTCCGACAGGGGGCGAGGGAAAGAGGCTACACCTTC.

The chain has TRBV21-1 and TRBJ2-1; TRBD2 reflects the table's D call only, with no check against the DNA. TRBV21-1 is listed as a pseudogene. This CDR3 has 21 amino acids. CDR3 sequence reads: CASSPRLAGGPSLMPYNEQFF. The CDR3 nucleotides are TGTGCCAGCAGCCCGCGCCTAGCGGGAGGGCCGTCGTTAATGCCCTACAATGAGCAGTTCTTC.

The V call is TRBV7-2, the J call TRBJ2-5; no firm D call. The CDR3 covers 13 residues. Looked up from germline, CDR1 is SGHTA and CDR2 is FQGNSA. The V end lost 3 bases, the J end lost 0 bases, and 5 bases lay between the germline ends. The CDR3 here is CASSFEYQETQYF. For the CDR3, the DNA is TGTGCCAGCAGCTTCGAGTACCAAGAGACCCAGTACTTC.

The J gene is TRBJ1-1, the V gene TRBV7-2, with TRBD1 matching 8 bases. This CDR3 contains 17 residues. Germline V gives CDR1 SGHTA, CDR2 FQGNSA. V shed 2 bases, J shed 4 bases, and the junction held 12 bases outside the gene matches. CDR3 bases: TGTGCCAGCAGCTTACTACAGGGGGTCCAGAGGGGCACTGAAGCTTTCTTT. It encodes CASSLLQGVQRGTEAFF.

The chain combines TRBV6-6 with TRBJ2-1, with 7 positions matching TRBD2. This CDR3 comprises 14 residues. Germline assignment: CDR1 MNHNY and CDR2 SVGAGI (reference sequence). The trim removed 5 bases at V and 9 bases at J, leaving 10 bases unmatched. Here the CDR3 DNA reads TGTGCCAGCAGTCGGGGTAAGCGGGGTAGTGAGCAGTTCTTC. This gives the protein CASSRGKRGSEQFF.

The gene calls are TRBV11-2 and TRBJ2-3; 7 positions agree with TRBD1. Germline CDR1 and CDR2: SGHAT and FQNNGV. The CDR3 is made up of 15 amino acids. J was trimmed by 0 bases and V by 5 bases; bases with no gene match: 5. CDR3: CASSTGQASTDTQYF. CDR3 nucleotides: TGTGCCAGCAGCACCGGACAGGCGAGCACAGATACGCAGTATTTT.

The chain recombines TRBV27 with TRBJ1-6; TRBD1 matches 7 bases. Germline V gene data show CDR1 as MNHEY and CDR2 as SMNVEV (reference sequence). Unmatched junction bases numbered 10, after V lost 7 bases and J lost 7 bases. The length of the CDR3 is 15 residues. CDR3 amino acids: CASTPSTGVNSPLHF. The CDR3 DNA is TGTGCCAGCACTCCATCAACAGGGGTGAATTCACCCCTCCACTTT.

This chain uses TRBV28 with TRBJ1-3; tentatively, D is TRBD1 (5 bases). The V and J ends lost 5 bases and 0 bases respectively, with 14 bases between them. The CDR3 runs to 16 residues. Per germline, CDR1 MDHEN and CDR2 SYDVKM. CDR3: CASSLGGMGSGNTIYF. The CDR3 coding sequence is TGTGCCAGCAGTCTCGGGGGAATGGGCTCTGGAAACACCATATATTTT.

This clone has just one count. The genes are TRBV11-2 and TRBJ2-6; 14 bases map to TRBD2. V dropped 3 bases and J dropped 2; count of bases not matched to a gene: 6. The CDR3 runs 19 residues. CDR1 SGHAT and CDR2 FQNNGV come from the germline V gene. The CDR3 DNA reads as TGTGCCAGCAGCTTTCTTGGGACTAGCGGGAGTCCTGGGGCCAACGTCCTGACTTTC. Its translation: CASSFLGTSGSPGANVLTF.

This chain links TRBV7-2 with TRBJ1-1; the D is unclear. Germline V lookup: CDR1 SGHTA, CDR2 FQGNSA. The CDR3 is 13 residues long. V was cut by 4 bases and J by 8 bases, with 14 bases left in between. This CDR3 reads CASSYARFGEAFF. CDR3 DNA: TGTGCCAGCAGCTATGCCCGGTTCGGGGAAGCTTTCTTT.

The chain links TRBV4-3 to TRBJ2-7; 8 bases are a match to TRBD1. This CDR3 spans 13 amino acids. CDR1 LGHNA and CDR2 YSLEER come from the germline V gene. Trimming at V came to 8 bases and at J to 1 base, leaving 4 bases not matched to a gene. CDR3 loop: CASETGVSYEQYF. DNA of the CDR3: TGCGCCAGCGAGACAGGGGTTTCCTACGAGCAGTACTTC.